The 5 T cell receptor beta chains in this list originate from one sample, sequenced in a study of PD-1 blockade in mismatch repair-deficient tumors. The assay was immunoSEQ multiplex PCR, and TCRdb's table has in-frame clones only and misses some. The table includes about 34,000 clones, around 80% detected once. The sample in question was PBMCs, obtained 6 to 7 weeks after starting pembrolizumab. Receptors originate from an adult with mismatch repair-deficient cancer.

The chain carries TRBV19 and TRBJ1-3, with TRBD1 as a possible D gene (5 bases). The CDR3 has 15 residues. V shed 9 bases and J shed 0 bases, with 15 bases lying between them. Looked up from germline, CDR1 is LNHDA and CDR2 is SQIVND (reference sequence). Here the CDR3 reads CASCWGPASGNTIYF. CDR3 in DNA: TGTGCCAGCTGTTGGGGCCCCGCCTCTGGAAACACCATATATTTT.

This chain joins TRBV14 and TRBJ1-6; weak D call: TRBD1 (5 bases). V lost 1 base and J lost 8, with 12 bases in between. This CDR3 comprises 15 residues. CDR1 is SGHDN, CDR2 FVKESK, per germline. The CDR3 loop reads CASSQGTGGHSPLHF. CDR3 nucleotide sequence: TGTGCCAGCAGCCAAGGAACAGGCGGCCATTCACCCCTCCACTTT.

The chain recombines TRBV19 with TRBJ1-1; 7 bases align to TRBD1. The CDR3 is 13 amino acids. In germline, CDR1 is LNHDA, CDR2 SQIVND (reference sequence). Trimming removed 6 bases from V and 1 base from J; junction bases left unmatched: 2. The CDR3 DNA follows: TGTGCCAGTAGCTGGGACAGGAACACTGAAGCTTTCTTT. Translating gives CASSWDRNTEAFF. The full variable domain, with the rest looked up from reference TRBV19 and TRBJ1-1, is DGGITQSPKYLFRKEGQNVTLSCEQNLNHDAMYWYRQDPGQGLRLIYYSQIVNDFQKGDIAEGYSVSREKKESFPLTVTSAQKNPTAFYLCASSWDRNTEAFFGQGTRLTVV.

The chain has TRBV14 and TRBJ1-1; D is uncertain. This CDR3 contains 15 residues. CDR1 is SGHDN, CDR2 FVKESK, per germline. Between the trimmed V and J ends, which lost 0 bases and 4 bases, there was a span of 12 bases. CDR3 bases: TGTGCCAGCAGCCAAGATGCGGGTCTGACCACTGAAGCTTTCTTT. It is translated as CASSQDAGLTTEAFF.

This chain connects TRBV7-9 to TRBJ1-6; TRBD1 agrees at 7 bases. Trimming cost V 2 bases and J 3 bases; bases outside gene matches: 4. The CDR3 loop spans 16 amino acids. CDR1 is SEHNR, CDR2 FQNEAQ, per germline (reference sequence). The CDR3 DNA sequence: TGTGCCAGCAGCTTATGGGACAGTGGCTATAATTCACCCCTCCACTTT. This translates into CASSLWDSGYNSPLHF.